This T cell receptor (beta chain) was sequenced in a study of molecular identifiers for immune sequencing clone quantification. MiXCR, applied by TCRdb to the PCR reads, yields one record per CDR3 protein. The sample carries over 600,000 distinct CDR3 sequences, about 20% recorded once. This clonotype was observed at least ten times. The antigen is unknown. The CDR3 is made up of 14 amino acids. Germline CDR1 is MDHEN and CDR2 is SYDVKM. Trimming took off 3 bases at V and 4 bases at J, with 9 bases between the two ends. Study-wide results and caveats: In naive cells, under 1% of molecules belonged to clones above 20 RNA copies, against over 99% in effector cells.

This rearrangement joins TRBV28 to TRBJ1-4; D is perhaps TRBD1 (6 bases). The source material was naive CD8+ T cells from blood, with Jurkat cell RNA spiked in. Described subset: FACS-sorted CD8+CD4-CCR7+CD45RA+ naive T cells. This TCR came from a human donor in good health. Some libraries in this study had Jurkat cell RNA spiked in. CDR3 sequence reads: CASSFGTYNEKLFF. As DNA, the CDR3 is TGTGCCAGCAGTTTTGGGACATATAATGAAAAACTGTTTTTT.